Only a few counts were recorded for the clone carrying this TCR beta chain. What it binds is not known. These data come from a study of T-cell memory formation after mild COVID-19. The CDR3 is 14 residues long. Trimming took off 0 bases at V and 2 bases at J, with 7 bases between the two ends. CDR1 is SGHRS, CDR2 YFSETQ, per germline. Study-wide results and limits: CM and EM subsets held most contracting CD4+ clones; EMRA held CD8+ ones. A subset of responding clones appeared in pre-infection memory, suggesting cross-reactive memory joined. Balance between CD4 and CD8 was seen in clones contracting day 15 to 85, and a CD4+ lean was seen in later expanders.

5'RACE, which relied on constant-segment primers, yielded TCR alpha and TCR beta cDNA libraries carrying sample barcodes and UMIs. TCRdb re-called the 5' RACE reads through MiXCR, storing one row per CDR3 protein. The data hold around 530,000 distinct CDR3 sequences, with about 20% observed a single time. This TCR came from an adult woman who had mild COVID-19 (a few samples of this study predate the infection). Cell type and time point are not known. The chain combines TRBV5-1 with TRBJ2-3, with D hard to call. Sequencing input: PBMCs or a T cell subset sorted from them (not recorded which). The CDR3 loop reads CASSLAQITDTQYF. The CDR3 region has the DNA TGCGCCAGCAGCTTGGCACAGATCACAGATACGCAGTATTTT.